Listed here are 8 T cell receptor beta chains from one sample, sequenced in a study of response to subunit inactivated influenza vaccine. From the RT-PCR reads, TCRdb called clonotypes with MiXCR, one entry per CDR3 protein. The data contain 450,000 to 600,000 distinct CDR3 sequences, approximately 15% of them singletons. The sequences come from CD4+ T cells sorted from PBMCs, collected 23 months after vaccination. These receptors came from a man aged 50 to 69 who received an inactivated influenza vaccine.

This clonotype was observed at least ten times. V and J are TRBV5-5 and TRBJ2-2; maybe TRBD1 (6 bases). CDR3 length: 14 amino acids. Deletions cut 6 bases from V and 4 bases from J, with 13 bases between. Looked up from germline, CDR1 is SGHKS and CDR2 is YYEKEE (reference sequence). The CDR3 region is CASTLRQATGELFF. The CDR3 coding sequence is TGTGCCAGCACCTTAAGACAGGCCACCGGGGAGCTGTTTTTT.

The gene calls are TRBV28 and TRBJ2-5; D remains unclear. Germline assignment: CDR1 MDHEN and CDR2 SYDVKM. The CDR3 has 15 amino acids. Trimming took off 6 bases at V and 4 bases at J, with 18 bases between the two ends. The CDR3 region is CASSPTGVLRETQYF. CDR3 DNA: TGTGCCAGCAGCCCAACGGGCGTTCTCAGAGAGACCCAGTACTTC.

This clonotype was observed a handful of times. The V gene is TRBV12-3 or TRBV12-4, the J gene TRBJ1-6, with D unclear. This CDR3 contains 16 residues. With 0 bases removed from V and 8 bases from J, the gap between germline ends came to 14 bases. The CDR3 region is CASSLASSSVDSPLHF. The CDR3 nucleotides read TGTGCCAGCAGTTTAGCGAGTTCCAGTGTGGATTCACCCCTCCACTTT.

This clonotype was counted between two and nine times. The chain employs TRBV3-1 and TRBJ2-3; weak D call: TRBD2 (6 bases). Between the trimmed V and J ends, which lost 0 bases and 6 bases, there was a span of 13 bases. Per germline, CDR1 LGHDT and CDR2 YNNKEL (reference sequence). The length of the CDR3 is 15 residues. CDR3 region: CASSQEVGLADTQYF. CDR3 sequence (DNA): TGTGCCAGCAGCCAAGAAGTCGGTCTAGCGGATACGCAGTATTTT.

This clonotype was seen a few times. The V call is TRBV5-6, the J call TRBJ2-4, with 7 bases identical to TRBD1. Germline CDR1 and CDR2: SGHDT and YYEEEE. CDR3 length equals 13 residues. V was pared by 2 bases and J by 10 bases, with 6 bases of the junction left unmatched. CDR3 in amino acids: CASSFGQTGIQYF. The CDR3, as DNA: TGTGCCAGCAGCTTCGGGCAGACAGGGATTCAGTACTTC.

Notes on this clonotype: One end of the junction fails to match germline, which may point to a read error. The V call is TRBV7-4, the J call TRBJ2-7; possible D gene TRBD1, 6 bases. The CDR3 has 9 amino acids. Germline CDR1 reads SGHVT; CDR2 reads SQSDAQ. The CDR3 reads CARGGWENF. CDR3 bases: TGTGCCAGAGGGGGTTGGGAGAACTTC.

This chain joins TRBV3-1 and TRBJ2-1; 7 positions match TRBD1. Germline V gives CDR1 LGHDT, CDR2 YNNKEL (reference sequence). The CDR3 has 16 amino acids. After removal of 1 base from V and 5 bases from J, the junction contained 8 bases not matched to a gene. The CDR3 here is CASSQGGTVLDNEQFF. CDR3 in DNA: TGTGCCAGCAGCCAAGGAGGGACAGTGCTAGACAATGAGCAGTTCTTC.

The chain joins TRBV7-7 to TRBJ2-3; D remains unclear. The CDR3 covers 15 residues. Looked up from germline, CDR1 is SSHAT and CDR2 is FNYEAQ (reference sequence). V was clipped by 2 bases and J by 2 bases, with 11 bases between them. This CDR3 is CASSLSTEYTDTQYF. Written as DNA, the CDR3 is TGTGCCAGCAGCTTAAGTACGGAATACACAGATACGCAGTATTTT.